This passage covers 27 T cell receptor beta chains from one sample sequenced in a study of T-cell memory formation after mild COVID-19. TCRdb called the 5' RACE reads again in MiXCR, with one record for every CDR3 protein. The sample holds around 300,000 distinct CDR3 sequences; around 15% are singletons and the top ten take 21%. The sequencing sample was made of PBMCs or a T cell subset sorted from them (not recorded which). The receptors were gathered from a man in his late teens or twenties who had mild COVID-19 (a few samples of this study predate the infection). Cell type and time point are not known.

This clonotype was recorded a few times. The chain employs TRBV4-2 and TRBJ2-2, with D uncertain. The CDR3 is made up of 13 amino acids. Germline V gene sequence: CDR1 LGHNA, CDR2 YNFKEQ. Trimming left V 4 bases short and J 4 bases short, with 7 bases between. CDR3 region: CASSPGFTGELFF. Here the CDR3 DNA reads TGTGCCAGCAGCCCTGGGTTCACCGGGGAGCTGTTTTTT.

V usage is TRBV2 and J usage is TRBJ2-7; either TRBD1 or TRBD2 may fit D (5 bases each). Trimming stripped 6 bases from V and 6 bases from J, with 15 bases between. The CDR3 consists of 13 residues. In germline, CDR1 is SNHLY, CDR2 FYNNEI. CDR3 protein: CASREFSGTEQYF. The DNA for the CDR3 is TGTGCCAGCAGGGAGTTTTCAGGGACCGAGCAGTACTTC.

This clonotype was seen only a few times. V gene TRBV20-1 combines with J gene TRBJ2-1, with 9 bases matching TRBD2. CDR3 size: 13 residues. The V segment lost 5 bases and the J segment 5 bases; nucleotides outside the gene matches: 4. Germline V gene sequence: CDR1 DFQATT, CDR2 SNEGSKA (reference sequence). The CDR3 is CSARRTSDNEQFF. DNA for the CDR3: TGCAGTGCTCGCCGGACTAGCGACAATGAGCAGTTCTTC.

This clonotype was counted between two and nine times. The CDR3, as DNA: TGCGCCAGCAGCCGAACGGACAGGGGGCGTTTCGGCTACACCTTC. The encoded protein is CASSRTDRGRFGYTF. V is TRBV4-1 and J is TRBJ1-2, with TRBD1 matching over 11 bases. The CDR3 is 15 amino acids. V dropped 4 bases and J dropped 8; count of bases not matched to a gene: 9. Germline values: CDR1 MGHRA, CDR2 YSYEKL.

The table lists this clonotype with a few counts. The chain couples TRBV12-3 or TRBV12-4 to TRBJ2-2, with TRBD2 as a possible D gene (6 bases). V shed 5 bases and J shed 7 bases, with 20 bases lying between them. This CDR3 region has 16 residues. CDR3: CASSAAGPSGGGELFF. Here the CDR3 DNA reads TGTGCCAGCAGTGCCGCGGGACCTTCTGGAGGCGGGGAGCTGTTTTTT.

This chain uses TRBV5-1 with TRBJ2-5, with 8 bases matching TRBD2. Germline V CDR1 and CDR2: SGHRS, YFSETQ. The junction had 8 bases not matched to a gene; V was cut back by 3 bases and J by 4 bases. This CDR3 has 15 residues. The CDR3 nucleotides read TGCGCCAGCAGCTCCCTCGGACTAGCCCCAGAGACCCAGTACTTC. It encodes CASSSLGLAPETQYF.

CDR3 amino acids: CAISESGQRQGDTQYF. The CDR3 nucleotides are TGTGCCATCAGTGAGTCGGGACAGCGGCAGGGAGATACGCAGTATTTT. The chain has TRBV10-3 and TRBJ2-3; 7 bases match TRBD1. This CDR3 spans 16 amino acids. The J segment lost 5 bases and the V segment lost 0 bases, leaving 8 bases of the junction unmatched. Germline assignment: CDR1 ENHRY and CDR2 SYGVKD.

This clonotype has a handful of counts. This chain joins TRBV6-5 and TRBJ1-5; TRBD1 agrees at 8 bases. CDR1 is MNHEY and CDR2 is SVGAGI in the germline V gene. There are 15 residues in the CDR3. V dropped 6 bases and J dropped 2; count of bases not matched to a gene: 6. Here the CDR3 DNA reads TGTGCCAGCAGCGCAGGGGGCGCGGGCAATCAGCCCCAGCATTTT. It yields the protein CASSAGGAGNQPQHF.

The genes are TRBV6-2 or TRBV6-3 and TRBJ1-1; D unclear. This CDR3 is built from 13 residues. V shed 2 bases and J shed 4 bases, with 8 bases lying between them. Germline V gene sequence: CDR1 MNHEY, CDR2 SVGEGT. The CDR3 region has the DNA TGTGCCAGCAGTTACCGGGATCGCACTGAAGCTTTCTTT. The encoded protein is CASSYRDRTEAFF.

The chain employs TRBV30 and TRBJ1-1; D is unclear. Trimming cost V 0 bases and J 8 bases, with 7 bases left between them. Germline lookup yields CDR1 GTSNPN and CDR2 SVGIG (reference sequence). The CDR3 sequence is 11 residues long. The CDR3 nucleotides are TGTGCCTGGAGTGTATCGGTGGAAGCTTTCTTT. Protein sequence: CAWSVSVEAFF.

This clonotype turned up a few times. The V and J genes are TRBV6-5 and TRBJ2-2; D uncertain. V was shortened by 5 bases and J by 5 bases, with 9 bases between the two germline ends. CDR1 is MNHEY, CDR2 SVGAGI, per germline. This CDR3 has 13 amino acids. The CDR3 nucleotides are TGTGCCAGCAGTCGATATCTAACCGGGGAGCTGTTTTTT. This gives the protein CASSRYLTGELFF.

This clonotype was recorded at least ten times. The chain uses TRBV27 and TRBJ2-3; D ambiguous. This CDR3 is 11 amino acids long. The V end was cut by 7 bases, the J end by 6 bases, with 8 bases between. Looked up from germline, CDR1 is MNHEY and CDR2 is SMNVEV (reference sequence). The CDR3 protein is CASIRADTQYF. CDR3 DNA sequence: TGTGCCAGCATTAGAGCTGATACGCAGTATTTT.

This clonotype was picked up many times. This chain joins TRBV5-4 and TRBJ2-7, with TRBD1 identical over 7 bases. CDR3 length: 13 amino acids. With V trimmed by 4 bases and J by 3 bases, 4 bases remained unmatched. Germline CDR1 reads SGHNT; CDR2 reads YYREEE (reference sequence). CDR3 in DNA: TGTGCCAGCAGCATCCGGGACAGCTACGAGCAGTACTTC. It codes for CASSIRDSYEQYF.

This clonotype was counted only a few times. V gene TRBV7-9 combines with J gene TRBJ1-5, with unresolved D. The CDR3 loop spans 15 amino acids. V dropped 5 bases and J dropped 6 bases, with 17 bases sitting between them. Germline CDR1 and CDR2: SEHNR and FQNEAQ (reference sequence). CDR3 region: CASSGPEQASQPQHF. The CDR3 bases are TGTGCCAGCAGCGGCCCCGAGCAGGCCTCTCAGCCCCAGCATTTT.

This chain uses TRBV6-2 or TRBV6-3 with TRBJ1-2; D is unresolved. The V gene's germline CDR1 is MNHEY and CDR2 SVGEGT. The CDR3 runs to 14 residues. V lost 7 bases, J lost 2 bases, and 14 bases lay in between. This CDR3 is CASNPTPNNYGYTF. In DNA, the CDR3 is TGTGCCAGCAACCCAACTCCGAACAACTATGGCTACACCTTC.

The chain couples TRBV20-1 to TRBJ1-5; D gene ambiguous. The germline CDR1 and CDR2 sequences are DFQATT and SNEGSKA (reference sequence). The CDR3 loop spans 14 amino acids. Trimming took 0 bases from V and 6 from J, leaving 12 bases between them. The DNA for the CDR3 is TGCAGTGCTAGAGAGGGGATATCGGGTCAGCCCCAGCATTTT. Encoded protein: CSAREGISGQPQHF.

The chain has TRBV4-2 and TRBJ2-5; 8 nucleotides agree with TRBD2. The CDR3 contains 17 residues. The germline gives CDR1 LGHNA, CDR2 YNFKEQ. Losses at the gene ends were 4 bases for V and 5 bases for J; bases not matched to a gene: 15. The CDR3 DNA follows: TGTGCCAGCAGCCCAAGCGGGGGTACTAGGATACGGGAGACCCAGTACTTC. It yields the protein CASSPSGGTRIRETQYF.

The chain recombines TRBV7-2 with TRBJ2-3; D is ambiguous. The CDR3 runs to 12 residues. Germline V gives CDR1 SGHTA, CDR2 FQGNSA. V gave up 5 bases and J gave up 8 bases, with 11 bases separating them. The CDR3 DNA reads TGTGCCAGCAGCGCGTATCTAGGTACGCAGTATTTT. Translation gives CASSAYLGTQYF.

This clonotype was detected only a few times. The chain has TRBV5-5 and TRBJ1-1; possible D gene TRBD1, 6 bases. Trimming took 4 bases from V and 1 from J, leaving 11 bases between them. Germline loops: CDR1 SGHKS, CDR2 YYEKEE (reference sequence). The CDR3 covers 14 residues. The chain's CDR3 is CASSVRGQNTEAFF. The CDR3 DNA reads TGTGCCAGCAGCGTCAGGGGCCAGAACACTGAAGCTTTCTTT.

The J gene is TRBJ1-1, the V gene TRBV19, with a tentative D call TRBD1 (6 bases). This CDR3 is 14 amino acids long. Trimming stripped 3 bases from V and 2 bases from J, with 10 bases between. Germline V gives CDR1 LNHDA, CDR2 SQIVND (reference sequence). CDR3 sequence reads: CASSMDSGNTEAFF. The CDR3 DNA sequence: TGTGCCAGTAGTATGGACAGTGGAAACACTGAAGCTTTCTTT. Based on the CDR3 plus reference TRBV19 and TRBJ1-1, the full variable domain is DGGITQSPKYLFRKEGQNVTLSCEQNLNHDAMYWYRQDPGQGLRLIYYSQIVNDFQKGDIAEGYSVSREKKESFPLTVTSAQKNPTAFYLCASSMDSGNTEAFFGQGTRLTVV.

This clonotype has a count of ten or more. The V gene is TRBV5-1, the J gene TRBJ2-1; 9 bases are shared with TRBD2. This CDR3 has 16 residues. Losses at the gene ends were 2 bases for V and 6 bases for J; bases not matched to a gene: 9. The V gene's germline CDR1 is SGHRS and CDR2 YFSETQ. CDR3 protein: CASSFITSGRGNEQFF. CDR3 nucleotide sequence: TGCGCCAGCAGCTTCATTACTAGCGGGCGAGGCAATGAGCAGTTCTTC.

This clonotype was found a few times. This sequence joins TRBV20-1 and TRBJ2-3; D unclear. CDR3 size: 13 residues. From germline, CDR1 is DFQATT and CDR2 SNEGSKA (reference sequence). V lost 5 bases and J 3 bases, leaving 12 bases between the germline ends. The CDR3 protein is CSAEPFGTDTQYF. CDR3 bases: TGCAGTGCTGAACCCTTTGGGACAGATACGCAGTATTTT.

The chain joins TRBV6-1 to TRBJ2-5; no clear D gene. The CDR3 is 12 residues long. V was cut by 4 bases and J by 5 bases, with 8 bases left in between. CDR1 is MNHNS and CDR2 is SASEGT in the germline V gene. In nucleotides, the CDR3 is TGTGCCAGCAGTGGCGTACGGGAGACCCAGTACTTC. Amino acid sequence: CASSGVRETQYF.

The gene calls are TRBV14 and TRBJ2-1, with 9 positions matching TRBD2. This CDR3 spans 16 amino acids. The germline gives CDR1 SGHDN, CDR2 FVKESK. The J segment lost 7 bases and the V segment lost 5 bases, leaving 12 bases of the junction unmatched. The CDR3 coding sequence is TGTGCCAGCAGCTCCCTAATAGCGGGGGTTACAAATGAGCAGTTCTTC. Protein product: CASSSLIAGVTNEQFF.

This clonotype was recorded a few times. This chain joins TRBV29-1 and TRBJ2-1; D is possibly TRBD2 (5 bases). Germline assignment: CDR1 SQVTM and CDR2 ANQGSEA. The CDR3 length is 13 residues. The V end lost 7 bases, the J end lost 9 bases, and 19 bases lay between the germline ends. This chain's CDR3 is CSGSVEAGGEQFF. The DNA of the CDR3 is TGCAGCGGTTCGGTGGAGGCTGGCGGTGAGCAGTTCTTC.

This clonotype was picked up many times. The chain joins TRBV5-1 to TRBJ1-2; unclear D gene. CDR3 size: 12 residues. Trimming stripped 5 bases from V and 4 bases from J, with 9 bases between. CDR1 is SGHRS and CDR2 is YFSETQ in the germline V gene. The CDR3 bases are TGCGCCAGCAGTTCCGGAAGCTATGGCTACACCTTC. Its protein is CASSSGSYGYTF.

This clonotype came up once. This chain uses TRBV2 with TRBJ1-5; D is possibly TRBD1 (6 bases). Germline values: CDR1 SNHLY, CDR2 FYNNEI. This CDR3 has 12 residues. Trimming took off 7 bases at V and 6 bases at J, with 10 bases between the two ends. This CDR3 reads CASTRGGQPQHF. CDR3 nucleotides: TGTGCCAGCACACGAGGGGGTCAGCCCCAGCATTTT. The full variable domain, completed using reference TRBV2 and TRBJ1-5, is EPEVTQTPSHQVTQMGQEVILRCVPISNHLYFYWYRQILGQKVEFLVSFYNNEISEKSEIFDDQFSVERPDGSNFTLKIRSTKLEDSAMYFCASTRGGQPQHFGDGTRLSIL.